Listed below are T cell receptor beta chains from one sample, sequenced in a study of PD-1 blockade in mismatch repair-deficient tumors. The data were produced by immunoSEQ multiplex PCR, yet TCRdb's version contains in-frame clones alone and is incomplete. The sample gives 25,000 to 30,000 clones, less than 85% of which show up once; over 2.5% is in the top ten. Material: PBMCs, obtained before pembrolizumab treatment. The receptors come from an adult with mismatch repair-deficient cancer. Both conserved end residues are part of each CDR3. A D gene is named only where the DNA matches it firmly.

J: TRBJ2-3; D: -; V: TRBV5-1; CDR3: CASSGGTQNTDTQYF
J: TRBJ2-1; D: TRBD2; V: TRBV4-1; CDR3: CASSHRVSTSGRSDEQFF
J: TRBJ2-7; D: -; V: TRBV7-2; CDR3: CASSQYSGLDEQYF
J: TRBJ2-3; D: TRBD2; V: TRBV7-2; CDR3: CASSPPPGGTDTQYF
J: TRBJ2-2; D: TRBD1; V: TRBV2; CDR3: CASSEMRTGLTGELFF
J: TRBJ2-5; D: TRBD2; V: TRBV11-3; CDR3: CASSLGSGTRQETQYF
J: TRBJ1-6; D: TRBD1; V: TRBV19; CDR3: CASSDNTGGYSPLHF
J: TRBJ2-2; D: TRBD2; V: TRBV2; CDR3: CASKGGQNTGELFF
J: TRBJ2-1; D: TRBD2; V: TRBV6-5; CDR3: CASRLGTSGRDEQFF
J: TRBJ2-7; D: TRBD1; V: TRBV4-1; CDR3: CASSQEVGQGTYEQYF
J: TRBJ2-2; D: -; V: TRBV28; CDR3: CASSWTANTGELFF
J: TRBJ1-1; D: TRBD1; V: TRBV28; CDR3: CASGFGGTGGVAFF
J: TRBJ2-7; D: TRBD2; V: TRBV5-4; CDR3: CASSWGLETYEQYF
J: TRBJ1-2; D: TRBD1; V: TRBV4-1; CDR3: CASSQPGQAEFYGYTF
J: TRBJ1-2; D: -; V: TRBV20-1; CDR3: CSARRQGIATF
J: TRBJ1-2; D: TRBD1; V: TRBV28; CDR3: CASSRTGGFRGSGYTF
J: TRBJ2-5; D: -; V: TRBV2; CDR3: CASERGGPQETQYF
J: TRBJ1-1; D: TRBD1; V: TRBV7-9; CDR3: CASSPRTGGRTEAFF
J: TRBJ2-7; D: -; V: TRBV19; CDR3: CASSTQWPGHSYEQYF
J: TRBJ2-7; D: TRBD1; V: TRBV19; CDR3: CASSMGQGLSREQYF
J: TRBJ2-6; D: -; V: TRBV4-1; CDR3: CASSQDLGRGTPGANVLTF
J: TRBJ2-4; D: -; V: TRBV30; CDR3: CAWSLQGNIQYF
J: TRBJ2-2; D: TRBD1; V: TRBV18; CDR3: CASSPSHRGSATGELFF
J: TRBJ2-2; D: -; V: TRBV5-1; CDR3: CASSLSQRRGELFF
J: TRBJ1-2; D: -; V: TRBV4-2; CDR3: CASSLLLGGYTF
J: TRBJ1-5; D: -; V: TRBV6-1; CDR3: CASSDRVNQPQHF
J: TRBJ2-7; D: TRBD1; V: TRBV28; CDR3: CASSPTRNRGLYEQYF
J: TRBJ1-4; D: TRBD1; V: TRBV9; CDR3: CASSLPGQPNEKLFF
J: TRBJ2-3; D: -; V: TRBV4-2; CDR3: CASSQDLPSTDTQYF
J: TRBJ1-3; D: -; V: TRBV7-3; CDR3: CASSPGHRSAGNTIYF